This TCR beta chain was captured by sequencing in a study of cytomegalovirus exposure and HLA in healthy donors. In the study overall: About 85 million unique TCR sequences came from HLA-typed donors in an early release.

On this clone itself: Its antigen is currently unknown.

It was with 60 Vbeta and 13 Jbeta primers that the PCR ran. Produced via immunoSEQ multiplex PCR; TCRdb's table is partial and in-frame only. The data contain around 99,000 clones, over 70% of them singletons. Study-wide findings and caveats: In an earlier analysis, in 620 or so donors, most V segments appeared productive either ~87% or ~30% of the time.

CDR3 size: 16 residues. Trimming cost V 4 bases and J 5 bases; bases outside gene matches: 11. In germline, CDR1 is LGHNA, CDR2 YSLEER. The gene calls are TRBV4-3 and TRBJ2-1, with TRBD2 matching 7 bases. Sequenced input: PBMCs. This clonotype was obtained from a man between 45 and 60 years old in good health and CMV-seropositive. Here the CDR3 reads CASSLSVTSANNEQFF. CDR3 DNA: TGCGCCAGCAGCCTTTCGGTCACTAGCGCGAACAATGAGCAGTTCTTC.